Listed below are T cell receptor beta chains from one sample, sequenced in a study of T-cell reconstitution after alpha-beta-depleted transplantation in children. MiXCR was run by TCRdb on the PCR reads, yielding one entry per CDR3 protein. Seen here are about 200,000 distinct CDR3 sequences, approximately 14% observed once, and the top ten hold about 13%. The sample here was PBMCs from the stem cell graft donor, taken from the stem cell graft. Receptor source: a human donor who donated a stem cell graft to a child with acute lymphoblastic leukemia. Both conserved end residues are part of each CDR3. The D gene is left open where the match is weak. Clone size is stated in some rows and not others, as once, few, many or a class when expanded.

d_gene	v_gene	abundance	j_gene	CDR3nt	CDR3aa
TRBD1	TRBV6-1	many	TRBJ2-5	TGTGCCAGCAGACTCCGGGACAGGGCCCAAGAGACCCAGTACTTC	CASRLRDRAQETQYF
.	TRBV10-2	many	TRBJ1-1	TGCGCCAGCAGTGAGTCTGGTGAAACTGAAGCTTTCTTT	CASSESGETEAFF
.	TRBV19	few	TRBJ1-1	TGTGCCAGTAGTATTAAGCTAGCAGGGCTTGAAGCTTTCTTT	CASSIKLAGLEAFF
TRBD1	TRBV12-3/TRBV12-4	few	TRBJ1-2	TGTGCCAGCAGACGGGGGGGACAGGGGAGGGATGGCTACACCTTC	CASRRGGQGRDGYTF
.	TRBV28	many	TRBJ2-7	TGTGCCAGCAGTCTCCGTGGTAGCGGAGAAAGCTCCTACGAGCAGTACTTC	CASSLRGSGESSYEQYF
.	TRBV20-1	.	TRBJ1-5	TGCAGTGCCCCACAGGGAGGCAATCAGCCCCAGCATTTT	CSAPQGGNQPQHF
TRBD2	TRBV5-1	many	TRBJ2-1	TGCGCCAGCAGCTTGGTTACTAGCGGCCCAATTGAGCAGTTCTTC	CASSLVTSGPIEQFF
.	TRBV12-3/TRBV12-4	many	TRBJ2-4	TGTGCCAGCAGCAGTAGCGGTGGTGCCAAAAACATTCAGTACTTC	CASSSSGGAKNIQYF
TRBD2	TRBV6-5	many	TRBJ2-1	TGTGCCAGCAGTTACTCGCCGTCTAGCGGTAGCTCCTACAATGAGCAGTTCTTC	CASSYSPSSGSSYNEQFF
TRBD1	TRBV5-1	many	TRBJ2-5	TGCGCCAGCAGCTTACAGGGGCCCGAGTCCCAGTACTTC	CASSLQGPESQYF
.	TRBV19	many	TRBJ1-2	TGTGCCAGTCGCAAGAGAAATAACTATGGCTACACCTTC	CASRKRNNYGYTF
.	TRBV5-1	many	TRBJ2-1	TGCGCCAGCAGCCCCAGGGACTTCCCCGCTGAGCAGTTCTTC	CASSPRDFPAEQFF
TRBD2	TRBV6-5	few	TRBJ2-7	TGTGCCAGCAGTTACAGATTAGCGGGACGCCACGAGCAGTACTTC	CASSYRLAGRHEQYF
.	TRBV5-4	once	TRBJ2-2	TGTGCCAGCAGCCGACAAAGTGGGGGTGAAAACACCGGGGAGCTGTTTTTT	CASSRQSGGENTGELFF
TRBD1	TRBV27	many	TRBJ2-5	TGTGCCAGCAGCCCCTCAGGACAGGGGGCTGGAGAGACCCAGTACTTC	CASSPSGQGAGETQYF
.	TRBV12-3/TRBV12-4	many	TRBJ2-1	TGTGCCATCAAGCCGGGTTCCTACAATGAGCAGTTCTTC	CAIKPGSYNEQFF
.	TRBV5-1	many	TRBJ2-2	TGCGCCAGCAGCCCGGGAGCGGGGGAGCTGTTTTTT	CASSPGAGELFF
.	TRBV29-1	many	TRBJ2-1	.	CSVGQGSGSLRFF
.	TRBV19	.	TRBJ1-5	TGTGCCAGTGGGTTGGACAGCAATCAGCCCCAGCATTTT	CASGLDSNQPQHF
.	TRBV20-1	many	TRBJ1-1	TGCAGTGCTAGACTTTTCCCACCCTTCACTGAAGCTTTCTTT	CSARLFPPFTEAFF
.	TRBV29-1	many	TRBJ1-2	TGCAGCGTTGAACATAGAGAATCCTATGGCTACACCTTC	CSVEHRESYGYTF
TRBD2	TRBV20-1	many	TRBJ2-7	TGCAGTGCTAGAGACGGCGGGAGCGAAAATTCCAACGAGCAGTACTTC	CSARDGGSENSNEQYF
.	TRBV10-3	many	TRBJ2-7	TGTGCCACCGGGACGGGCAGCTCCTACGAGCAGTACTTC	CATGTGSSYEQYF
TRBD1	TRBV5-8	many	TRBJ1-5	TGTGCCAGCAGCTTATATACAGGGGGCGATCAGCCCCAGCATTTT	CASSLYTGGDQPQHF
TRBD2	TRBV6-5	many	TRBJ2-7	TGTGCCAGCAGTTATGCTAGCGGGAGCTCCTACGAGCAGTACTTC	CASSYASGSSYEQYF
.	TRBV5-6	many	TRBJ2-1	TGTGCCAGCAGCCATTATACGGGACGTTTGAACAATGAGCAGTTCTTC	CASSHYTGRLNNEQFF
.	TRBV6-1	many	TRBJ1-2	TGTGCCAGCAGTGAATGGGACTATGGCTACACCTTC	CASSEWDYGYTF
.	TRBV27	many	TRBJ2-3	TGTGCCAGCTACAGGAGCTCTTACCCCACAGATACGCAGTATTTT	CASYRSSYPTDTQYF
TRBD1	TRBV28	.	TRBJ2-7	TGTGCCAGCAGGGTGGGACAGGGGGCGCAAGAGCAGTACTTC	CASRVGQGAQEQYF
TRBD1	TRBV20-1	many	TRBJ2-1	TGCAGTGCATTGCTGGGGACAGGGGGAAATGAGCAGTTCTTC	CSALLGTGGNEQFF
TRBD1	TRBV7-2	many	TRBJ2-7	TGTGCCAGCAGCTTAGGGGGGACAGGGGGCGATCATTACGAGCAGTACTTC	CASSLGGTGGDHYEQYF
.	TRBV5-1	many	TRBJ1-3	TGCGCCAGCAGCCCTTCGACAGGAATCTCTGGAAACACCATATATTTT	CASSPSTGISGNTIYF
.	TRBV5-1	many	TRBJ2-2	TGCGCCAGCAGCTTGTGGCCGGATGCCAACACCGGGGAGCTGTTTTTT	CASSLWPDANTGELFF
TRBD2	TRBV5-1	many	TRBJ2-7	TGCGCCAGCAGCTTGGCCGAAGGACTAGCGGGCCAGTCCTACGAGCAGTACTTC	CASSLAEGLAGQSYEQYF
TRBD2	TRBV4-1	few	TRBJ2-5	TGCGCCAGCAGCCAAGTGGGAAAGCGGGAGGGCCGAAAAGAGACCCAGTACTTC	CASSQVGKREGRKETQYF